A single sample gave rise to the 14 T cell receptor beta chains below, sequenced in a study of blood T cell repertoires in COVID-19 (TCRdb year 2020). Receptor libraries were prepared by the immunoSEQ multiplex PCR assay. TCRdb took over this immuneACCESS table, retaining in-frame rearrangements with V and J assigned. Such tables are incomplete; in checked studies, under half of the missing clones stem from an unresolved V gene, and the remainder is unexplained. The sample includes 150,000 or so clones, with 90% observed a single time. The biggest ten clones account for roughly 19% of the sample. Sequencing was carried out using peripheral blood. The receptors here all came from a man in his fifties or sixties with active or convalescent COVID-19.

The V and J genes are TRBV28 and TRBJ1-2; D might be TRBD1 (6 bases). V was pared by 8 bases and J by 2 bases, with 15 bases between. This CDR3 has 14 amino acids. Germline values: CDR1 MDHEN, CDR2 SYDVKM. In DNA form, the CDR3 reads TGTGCCAGCGGGGTAGAACAGGGCAACTATGGCTACACCTTC. Translation gives CASGVEQGNYGYTF.

This clone occurred once. The sample has other DNA sequences that encode this CDR3 too. The chain joins TRBV3-1 (or the pseudogene TRBV3-2) to TRBJ2-1, with 10 bases aligning to TRBD1. J was trimmed by 7 bases and V by 1 base; bases with no gene match: 4. This CDR3 contains 15 residues. Germline V gene data show CDR1 as LGHDT and CDR2 as YNNKEL (reference sequence). CDR3 sequence: CASSQGQGARNEQFF. As DNA, the CDR3 is TGTGCCAGCAGCCAAGGACAGGGGGCGCGGAATGAGCAGTTCTTC.

This chain connects TRBV12-3 or TRBV12-4 to TRBJ2-1, with D possibly being TRBD2 (5 bases). CDR3 length: 13 residues. Deletions cut 1 base from V and 8 bases from J, with 9 bases between. The CDR3 spells CASSLVLVYEQFF. The CDR3 coding sequence is TGTGCCAGCAGTTTAGTACTAGTGTATGAGCAGTTCTTC.

The chain combines TRBV27 with TRBJ2-2; the D is unclear. Trimming pared 4 bases from V and 6 bases from J, leaving 15 bases between. The length of the CDR3 is 15 residues. CDR1 and CDR2 (germline): MNHEY, SMNVEV (reference sequence). In nucleotides, the CDR3 is TGTGCCAGCAGTTACCTCTCCCAGGTGGCCGGGGAGCTGTTTTTT. Residues: CASSYLSQVAGELFF.

The gene calls are TRBV11-2 and TRBJ1-1; D is unresolved. The V end lost 8 bases, the J end lost 0 bases, and 10 bases lay between the germline ends. The CDR3 is made up of 13 amino acids. Looked up from germline, CDR1 is SGHAT and CDR2 is FQNNGV. The CDR3 protein is CASCPNLNTEAFF. The CDR3 nucleotides read TGTGCCAGCTGCCCTAACTTGAACACTGAAGCTTTCTTT.

The chain couples TRBV4-1 to TRBJ2-5; possibly TRBD2 for D (6 bases). This CDR3 comprises 14 residues. CDR1 MGHRA and CDR2 YSYEKL come from the germline V gene. The germline V and J ends were trimmed by 1 base and 7 bases, with 13 bases remaining between them. The CDR3 DNA sequence: TGCGCCAGCAGCCAAGTCGGGGGAAGGGGGACCCAGTACTTC. It specifies CASSQVGGRGTQYF.

The chain carries TRBV7-6 and TRBJ2-2; D might be TRBD1 (6 bases). This CDR3 has 15 amino acids. Germline assignment: CDR1 SGHVS and CDR2 FNYEAQ. The V end lost 4 bases, the J end lost 3 bases, and 12 bases lay between the germline ends. DNA for the CDR3: TGTGCCAGCAGCTCTCAGGGGCCGGACACCGGGGAGCTGTTTTTT. Its translation: CASSSQGPDTGELFF.

J is TRBJ1-4 and V is TRBV29-1, with 7 bases lining up with TRBD1. Germline CDR1 SQVTM, CDR2 ANQGSEA. There are 12 residues in the CDR3. Unmatched junction bases numbered 3, after V lost 4 bases and J lost 7 bases. The CDR3 here is CSVGQGSEKLFF. DNA for the CDR3: TGCAGCGTTGGACAGGGTTCTGAAAAACTGTTTTTT.

The J gene is TRBJ2-3, the V gene TRBV10-2; 11 bases align to TRBD2. V lost 6 bases and J lost 6; bases outside the gene matches: 5. Per the germline V gene, CDR1 is WSHSY and CDR2 is SAAADI. The CDR3 sequence is 14 residues long. The CDR3 DNA reads as TGCGCCAGCAGCCCTAGCGGGAGGTCGGATACGCAGTATTTT. Amino acids: CASSPSGRSDTQYF.

V gene TRBV9 combines with J gene TRBJ2-5, with 10 positions matching TRBD2. Trimming took 0 bases from V and 1 from J; bases not matched to a gene: 3. Germline V lookup: CDR1 SGDLS, CDR2 YYNGEE. This CDR3 has 16 amino acids. The CDR3 spells CASSVVAGGTQETQYF. For the CDR3, the DNA is TGTGCCAGCAGCGTAGTAGCGGGGGGAACCCAAGAGACCCAGTACTTC.

The chain combines TRBV5-1 with TRBJ2-5; no firm D call. There are 14 residues in the CDR3. Germline lookup yields CDR1 SGHRS and CDR2 YFSETQ. Trimming took off 3 bases at V and 3 bases at J, with 12 bases between the two ends. The DNA for the CDR3 is TGCGCCAGCAGCTCCGTAAACAGAGAAGAGACCCAGTACTTC. As protein: CASSSVNREETQYF.

V is TRBV2 and J is TRBJ1-5; tentative D call: TRBD1 (6 bases). Trimming removed 8 bases from V and 0 bases from J, with 14 bases in between. The CDR3 is 15 residues long. In germline, CDR1 is SNHLY, CDR2 FYNNEI. In nucleotides, the CDR3 is TGTGCCAGCTTGCATGGACAGAATAGCAATCAGCCCCAGCATTTT. Its translation is CASLHGQNSNQPQHF.

In DNA form, the CDR3 reads TGTGCCAGTAAATCACAGGGCAATTCACCCCTCCACTTT. It yields the protein CASKSQGNSPLHF. The V call is TRBV19, the J call TRBJ1-6; perhaps TRBD1 as D (6 bases). The CDR3 totals 13 residues. V was trimmed by 7 bases and J by 7 bases, leaving 11 bases between them. Per germline, CDR1 LNHDA and CDR2 SQIVND (reference sequence).

The chain employs TRBV2 and TRBJ2-1; 9 bases line up with TRBD2. V lost 8 bases, J lost 8 bases, and 4 bases stayed unmatched. CDR1 and CDR2 (germline): SNHLY, FYNNEI. This CDR3 has 12 amino acids. The CDR3 loop is CASLGLAYEQFF. Here the CDR3 DNA reads TGTGCCAGCTTAGGACTAGCGTATGAGCAGTTCTTC.